This TCR beta chain was sequenced for a study of beta chain features in type 1 diabetes. Between the trimmed V and J ends, which lost 3 bases and 2 bases, there was a span of 4 bases. This CDR3 contains 12 residues. The germline CDR1 and CDR2 sequences are SEHNR and FQNEAQ (reference sequence). Of the isolated RNA, all was reverse transcribed, and so the sequenced material was expressed TCRB transcripts. The repertoire was sequenced with immunoSEQ multiplex PCR; TCRdb's copy has only in-frame clones and lacks some. Seen here are 90,000 to 110,000 clones, under 40% observed once, and the top ten hold approximately 0.065%.

The sequencing sample was made of stem cell memory CD4+ T cells from blood. This receptor was obtained from a young woman in good health. The rearrangement links TRBV7-9 to TRBJ2-5, with D unclear. In nucleotides, the CDR3 is TGTGCCAGCAGCTTGTATCAAGAGACCCAGTACTTC. It encodes CASSLYQETQYF.